Below, 16 T cell receptor beta chains from the same sample are listed, as sequenced in a study of PD-1 blockade in classical Hodgkin lymphoma. Clones were read by immunoSEQ multiplex PCR, and TCRdb kept only the in-frame ones, dropping some. The sample has fewer than 65,000 clones, roughly nine tenths seen once. No patient escaped relapse after autologous stem cell transplantation, and brentuximab vedotin exposure varied. The sequenced sample was peripheral blood mononuclear cells (PBMCs), obtained at baseline. Receptors originate from a human donor with classical Hodgkin lymphoma.

The chain is built from TRBV7-8 and TRBJ1-6, with D perhaps matching TRBD1 (6 bases). This CDR3 is 16 amino acids long. V lost 5 bases and J lost 7, with 18 bases in between. Germline CDR1 is SGHVS and CDR2 is FQNEAQ. CDR3 nucleotide sequence: TGTGCCAGCAGCAGCAGGACAGTTCACCCAAATTCACCCCTCCACTTT. It specifies CASSSRTVHPNSPLHF.

This clone has a single count. The chain carries TRBV27 and TRBJ2-5; 14 bases are a match to TRBD2. This CDR3 is 17 amino acids long. The germline gives CDR1 MNHEY, CDR2 SMNVEV (reference sequence). V trimming: 5 bases; J trimming: 3 bases; junction bases outside the gene matches: 8. CDR3 coding DNA: TGTGCCAGCAGTGTATTACCGGGACTAGCGGGGGAAGAGACCCAGTACTTC. Amino acid sequence: CASSVLPGLAGEETQYF.

V usage is TRBV18 and J usage is TRBJ2-7, with 7 bases fitting TRBD1. The germline CDR1 and CDR2 sequences are KGHSH and LQKENI. V lost 5 bases to trimming and J lost 6 bases; unmatched junction nucleotides: 4. CDR3 size: 12 residues. CDR3 protein: CASSNRGSEQYF. CDR3 nucleotides: TGTGCCAGCTCAAACAGGGGTTCCGAGCAGTACTTC.

The chain has TRBV5-1 and TRBJ1-4; no clear D. V lost 0 bases and J 0 bases, leaving 6 bases between the germline ends. The CDR3 has 15 amino acids. Germline CDR1 and CDR2: SGHRS and YFSETQ. In DNA, the CDR3 is TGCGCCAGCAGCTTGGGACGGCCAACTAATGAAAAACTGTTTTTT. Its translation is CASSLGRPTNEKLFF.

The CDR3 nucleotides read TGTGCCAGCAGTTACGGGGGACAAGAGACCCAGTACTTC. Protein product: CASSYGGQETQYF. The chain combines TRBV6-5 with TRBJ2-5; D possibly uses TRBD1 or TRBD2 (5 bases each). Trimming cost V 2 bases and J 2 bases, with 6 bases left between them. The CDR3 contains 13 residues. CDR1 is MNHEY, CDR2 SVGAGI, per germline.

This clone appeared a single time. The chain couples TRBV30 to TRBJ2-1; TRBD2 aligns across 8 bases. The CDR3 consists of 14 residues. V shed 6 bases and J 0 bases; nucleotides not matched to a gene: 4. Germline V gene lookup returns CDR1 GTSNPN and CDR2 SVGIG (reference sequence). CDR3 nucleotides: TGTGCCTGTACTAGCGGACACTCCTACAATGAGCAGTTCTTC. As protein: CACTSGHSYNEQFF.

The V gene is TRBV7-7, the J gene TRBJ2-2, with TRBD2 matching over 9 bases. The V gene's germline CDR1 is SSHAT and CDR2 FNYEAQ (reference sequence). CDR3 length equals 14 residues. In DNA, the CDR3 is TGTGCTAGTAGCGGGGGTCTCAACACCGGGGAGCTGTTTTTT. It translates to CASSGGLNTGELFF.

This chain joins TRBV9 and TRBJ1-1; maybe TRBD1 (6 bases). This CDR3 comprises 18 residues. V was clipped by 0 bases and J by 6 bases, with 24 bases between them. Germline V gives CDR1 SGDLS, CDR2 YYNGEE. Here the CDR3 reads CASSVGLPPGGNEAEAFF. CDR3 bases: TGTGCCAGCAGCGTAGGCCTCCCCCCCGGGGGCAACGAAGCTGAAGCTTTCTTT. The full variable domain, in which reference TRBV9 and TRBJ1-1 provide the parts outside the CDR3, is DSGVTQTPKHLITATGQRVTLRCSPRSGDLSVYWYQQSLDQGLQFLIQYYNGEERAKGNILERFSAQQFPDLHSELNLSSLELGDSALYFCASSVGLPPGGNEAEAFFGQGTRLTVV.

The chain recombines TRBV7-8 with TRBJ2-5; 11 positions match TRBD1. CDR3 size: 16 residues. The J segment lost 0 bases and the V segment lost 5 bases, leaving 5 bases of the junction unmatched. From germline, CDR1 is SGHVS and CDR2 FQNEAQ. The CDR3 coding sequence is TGTGCCAGCAGCCCGGGACAGGGGGAGCACCAAGAGACCCAGTACTTC. Its protein product is CASSPGQGEHQETQYF.

The chain uses TRBV6-5 and TRBJ1-2; D unresolved. CDR1 and CDR2 from the germline V gene are MNHEY and SVGAGI. This CDR3 comprises 12 residues. With 7 bases removed from V and 0 bases from J, the gap between germline ends came to 6 bases. The CDR3 coding sequence is TGTGCCAGCACCGGGGCTAACTATGGCTACACCTTC. Protein: CASTGANYGYTF.

This rearrangement joins TRBV5-4 to TRBJ2-5; possible D gene TRBD1, 6 bases. This CDR3 contains 14 residues. Deletions cut 4 bases from V and 5 bases from J, with 15 bases between. Per germline, CDR1 SGHNT and CDR2 YYREEE (reference sequence). Here the CDR3 reads CASSTYRATETQYF. CDR3 DNA: TGTGCCAGCAGCACCTACAGGGCAACGGAGACCCAGTACTTC.

This clone was found once. For the CDR3, the DNA is TGTGCCAGTAGTATAATAGCGGGGGGTACCAATGAGCAGTTCTTC. Translating it yields CASSIIAGGTNEQFF. The chain links TRBV19 to TRBJ2-1; TRBD2 aligns across 10 bases. Germline loops: CDR1 LNHDA, CDR2 SQIVND (reference sequence). V lost 2 bases and J lost 6; bases outside the gene matches: 4. CDR3 size: 15 residues.

The CDR3 spells CASSDRGEQPQHF. CDR3 in DNA: TGTGCCAGTTCTGACAGGGGGGAACAGCCCCAGCATTTT. This chain links TRBV19 with TRBJ1-5; 9 nucleotides align to TRBD1. The length of the CDR3 is 13 residues. Trimming cost V 8 bases and J 7 bases; bases outside gene matches: 6. Germline lookup yields CDR1 LNHDA and CDR2 SQIVND (reference sequence).

V gene TRBV30 combines with J gene TRBJ1-2; D not resolved. V was shortened by 0 bases and J by 4 bases, with 15 bases between the two germline ends. This CDR3 has 15 residues. Germline V gene data show CDR1 as GTSNPN and CDR2 as SVGIG (reference sequence). The CDR3 region is CAWSVDVFGSYGYTF. The CDR3 DNA reads as TGTGCCTGGAGTGTAGACGTTTTCGGATCCTATGGCTACACCTTC.

J is TRBJ2-1 and V is TRBV6-1, with 8 bases matching TRBD2. Germline V lookup: CDR1 MNHNS, CDR2 SASEGT. The CDR3 runs 14 residues. V dropped 6 bases and J dropped 8; count of bases not matched to a gene: 9. The CDR3 bases are TGTGCCAGCAGGGCCGGGACTAGGGTGGATGAGCAGTTCTTC. Encoded protein: CASRAGTRVDEQFF.

The rearrangement uses TRBV29-1 and TRBJ2-7, with 10 bases lining up with TRBD2. The CDR3 consists of 14 residues. Trimming cost V 3 bases and J 4 bases; bases outside gene matches: 6. CDR1 is SQVTM and CDR2 is ANQGSEA in the germline V gene. The CDR3 sequence: CSVDSGGAFYEQYF. CDR3 coding DNA: TGCAGCGTTGACAGCGGGGGGGCCTTTTACGAGCAGTACTTC.